This T cell receptor (beta chain) was captured in a study of beta chain features in type 1 diabetes. Background on the study: In all, approximately 110 million sorted cells from all samples were analyzed.

Sequenced material consisted of expressed TCRB transcripts (all of the isolated RNA was reverse transcribed). This table comes from immunoSEQ multiplex PCR, and its TCRdb copy is limited to in-frame clones, with some not included. In the table there are roughly 610,000 clones, about 16% of which are singletons. Study findings and constraints: Across patients, naive, central memory and Treg TCRB repertoires exhibited apparently greater similarity than was observed across healthy donors. Type 1 diabetes patients showed a moderate but significant shortening of TCRB CDR3s in all four CD4+ subsets.

As for this clone: What it recognizes is unknown.

J gave up 4 bases and V 3 bases, and 8 bases lay outside the gene matches. This CDR3 region has 15 residues. The V gene's germline CDR1 is SGHDT and CDR2 YYEEEE. Sorted populations were all over 95% pure. The chain employs TRBV5-6 and TRBJ1-2, with 8 bases matching TRBD1. The origin of this receptor is a man between 18 and 35 years old in good health. Sequencing was carried out using naive CD4+ T cells from blood. The CDR3 sequence: CASSSRRTGPYGYTF. The CDR3 DNA reads as TGTGCCAGCAGCTCCCGTAGGACAGGGCCCTATGGCTACACCTTC.